This TCR beta chain was found in a study of regulatory T cells in long-lasting Graves disease. This clonotype was counted only a few times. Its target is unknown. Time point defined: newly diagnosed GD, antithyroid drugs for less than 3 months. PBMCs provided the RNA from which the TCR library was made. The TCR beta library used iRepertoire HTBI primers with Arm-PCR amplification of CDR3. TCRdb re-called the multiplex PCR reads through MiXCR, storing one row per CDR3 protein. The table records about 370,000 distinct CDR3 sequences, 15% to 17% of them present only once. The CDR3 extends over 13 amino acids. V lost 2 bases and J lost 5, with 13 bases in between. Germline V gene lookup returns CDR1 GTSNPN and CDR2 SVGIG (reference sequence). Whole-study results and caveats: Persistent Graves' patients possessed reduced TCR diversity relative to recently diagnosed ones. Persistent disease samples used TRBV28, TRBJ1-2 and TRBJ2-5 preferentially.

This clonotype was obtained from a female donor with Graves disease. The sequenced sample was peripheral blood mononuclear cells (PBMCs), obtained at new diagnosis, from a patient treated with antithyroid drugs. V and J are TRBV30 and TRBJ2-7; no clear D. The CDR3 here is CAWSLGKGHEQYF. The CDR3 bases are TGTGCCTGGAGTCTAGGGAAAGGGCACGAGCAGTACTTC.